The 11 T cell receptor beta chains below were found in one sample sequenced in a study of blood T cell repertoires in COVID-19. Profiled with immunoSEQ multiplex PCR; TCRdb holds only in-frame clones, not every one. The table has about 20,000 clones, approximately 90% seen once. The specimen sequenced was peripheral blood. The receptor source for this set is a middle-aged man with active COVID-19.

The rearrangement links TRBV6-5 to TRBJ2-1; D gene ambiguous. V was clipped by 6 bases and J by 10 bases, with 10 bases between them. This CDR3 comprises 11 residues. The germline V gene encodes CDR1 MNHEY and CDR2 SVGAGI. CDR3 protein: CASSSLREQFF. DNA for the CDR3: TGTGCCAGCAGCTCCCTGCGGGAGCAGTTCTTC.

The rearrangement joins TRBV5-3 to TRBJ2-3; TRBD2 matches 9 bases. TRBV5-3 is filed as an ORF, its function uncertain. After removal of 4 bases from V and 2 bases from J, the junction contained 8 bases not matched to a gene. CDR3 size: 16 residues. The DNA for the CDR3 is TGTGCCAGAAGCCCGCGGCGGGGGGGACTCACAGATACGCAGTATTTT. Protein: CARSPRRGGLTDTQYF.

The chain employs TRBV5-4 and TRBJ1-1; TRBD1 is a possible D gene (5 bases). From germline, CDR1 is SGHNT and CDR2 YYREEE (reference sequence). The V gene lost 4 bases and the J gene lost 1 base, with 11 bases spanning the gap. The CDR3 has 14 residues. Written as DNA, the CDR3 is TGTGCCAGCAGCGAGAAAACAGGGAACACTGAAGCTTTCTTT. It yields the protein CASSEKTGNTEAFF.

The genes are TRBV5-4 and TRBJ2-7, with 8 positions matching TRBD1. The CDR3 runs 13 residues. Germline V gene data show CDR1 as SGHNT and CDR2 as YYREEE (reference sequence). V was clipped by 4 bases and J by 6 bases; unmatched bases: 6. In DNA form, the CDR3 reads TGTGCCAGCAGCGGACAGGGCAGGGGCGAGCAGTACTTC. Protein product: CASSGQGRGEQYF.

This sequence joins TRBV7-3 and TRBJ2-7, with unresolved D. CDR1 is SGHTA, CDR2 FQGTGA, per germline. The CDR3 runs to 13 residues. V lost 1 base, J lost 3 bases, and 7 bases lay in between. CDR3 coding DNA: TGTGCCAGCAGCTTAAGTAGAAACTACGAGCAGTACTTC. Its protein product is CASSLSRNYEQYF.

The chain is built from TRBV30 and TRBJ1-2; D is undetermined. The germline gives CDR1 GTSNPN, CDR2 SVGIG (reference sequence). Trimming took off 1 base at V and 4 bases at J, with 4 bases between the two ends. The length of the CDR3 is 11 residues. In DNA, the CDR3 is TGTGCCTGGAGTGGCAGCTATGGCTACACCTTC. Residues: CAWSGSYGYTF.

The V and J genes are TRBV5-6 and TRBJ2-7; 11 nucleotides match TRBD2. Per germline, CDR1 SGHDT and CDR2 YYEEEE. V was clipped by 3 bases and J by 3 bases; unmatched bases: 8. The CDR3 sequence is 16 residues long. CDR3 region: CASSSPIAGGNYEQYF. CDR3 nucleotide sequence: TGTGCCAGCAGCTCTCCCATAGCGGGGGGGAACTACGAGCAGTACTTC.

This sequence joins TRBV4-1 and TRBJ2-2, with D perhaps TRBD1 (6 bases). The CDR3 covers 14 residues. Looked up from germline, CDR1 is MGHRA and CDR2 is YSYEKL. V dropped 5 bases and J dropped 6 bases, with 13 bases sitting between them. Here the CDR3 reads CASSLPNRAGELFF. The CDR3 DNA reads as TGCGCCAGCAGCTTACCGAACAGGGCCGGGGAGCTGTTTTTT.

This sequence joins TRBV7-3 and TRBJ2-3; perhaps TRBD2 as D (5 bases). CDR1 SGHTA and CDR2 FQGTGA come from the germline V gene. CDR3 length: 14 amino acids. The V gene lost 3 bases and the J gene lost 4 bases, with 11 bases spanning the gap. The CDR3 here is CASSFDGVADTQYF. The CDR3 DNA reads TGTGCCAGCAGCTTTGACGGGGTTGCAGATACGCAGTATTTT.

The CDR3 is CASSIRGQGRYEQYF. The CDR3 DNA follows: TGTGCCAGTAGTATCAGGGGACAGGGACGTTACGAGCAGTACTTC. The chain carries TRBV19 and TRBJ2-7; 9 nucleotides line up with TRBD1. The CDR3 covers 15 residues. Trimming took 3 bases from V and 4 from J; bases not matched to a gene: 7. CDR1 LNHDA and CDR2 SQIVND come from the germline V gene (reference sequence).

V gene TRBV30 combines with J gene TRBJ2-7; 9 bases fit TRBD1. V lost 8 bases to trimming and J lost 5 bases; unmatched junction nucleotides: 4. Germline V gene sequence: CDR1 GTSNPN, CDR2 SVGIG (reference sequence). This CDR3 spans 11 amino acids. CDR3 bases: TGTGCCCGAGGACAGGGGAACGAGCAGTACTTC. Translation: CARGQGNEQYF.